Sequencing of this T cell receptor (beta chain) was carried out in a study of T cell repertoires in cytomegalovirus infection. Study in general: CMV infection plus the matching HLA type was flagged by public TCR beta signatures.

This clonotype showed up just a few times. The antigen is undetermined. Trimming removed 4 bases from V and 3 bases from J, with 19 bases in between. The CDR3 is 16 amino acids. In germline, CDR1 is LNHDA, CDR2 SQIVND (reference sequence). MiXCR, run by TCRdb on the reads, gives a single entry per CDR3 protein. The sample contains roughly 200,000 distinct CDR3 sequences, 17% of which appear only once. Study observations and caveats: The cumulative frequency of public TCR beta families distinguished individuals who carried CMV together with the relevant HLA. Across the ex vivo response, the dominant clonotypes were HLA-C-restricted CMV-specific TCR beta clonotypes.

The V gene is TRBV19, the J gene TRBJ2-7, with D possibly being TRBD2 (6 bases). The receptor was isolated from a human donor in good health (CMV status not recorded). Some clones in this sample may be carry-over from other donors' samples. The sample comprised CD8+ T cells from PBMCs. The CDR3 DNA is TGTGCCAGTAGTACTCTGACGGGGGATAAGTTCTACGAGCAGTACTTC. This sequence encodes CASSTLTGDKFYEQYF.